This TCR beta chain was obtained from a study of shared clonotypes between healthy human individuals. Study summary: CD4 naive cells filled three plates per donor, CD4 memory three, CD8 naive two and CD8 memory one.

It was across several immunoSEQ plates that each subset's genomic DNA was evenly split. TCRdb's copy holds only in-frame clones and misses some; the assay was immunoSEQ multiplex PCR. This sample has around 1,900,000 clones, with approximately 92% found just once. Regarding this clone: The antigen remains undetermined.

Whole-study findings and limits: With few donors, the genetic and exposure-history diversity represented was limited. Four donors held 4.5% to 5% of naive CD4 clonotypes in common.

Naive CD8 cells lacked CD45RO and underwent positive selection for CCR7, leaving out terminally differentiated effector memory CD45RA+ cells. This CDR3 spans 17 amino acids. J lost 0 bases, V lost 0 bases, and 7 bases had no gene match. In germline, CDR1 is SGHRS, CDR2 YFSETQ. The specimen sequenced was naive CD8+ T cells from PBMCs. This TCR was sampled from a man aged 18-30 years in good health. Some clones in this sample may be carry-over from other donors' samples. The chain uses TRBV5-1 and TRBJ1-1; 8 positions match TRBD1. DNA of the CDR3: TGCGCCAGCAGCTTGGACAGGGGGACTCGCATGAACACTGAAGCTTTCTTT. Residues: CASSLDRGTRMNTEAFF.